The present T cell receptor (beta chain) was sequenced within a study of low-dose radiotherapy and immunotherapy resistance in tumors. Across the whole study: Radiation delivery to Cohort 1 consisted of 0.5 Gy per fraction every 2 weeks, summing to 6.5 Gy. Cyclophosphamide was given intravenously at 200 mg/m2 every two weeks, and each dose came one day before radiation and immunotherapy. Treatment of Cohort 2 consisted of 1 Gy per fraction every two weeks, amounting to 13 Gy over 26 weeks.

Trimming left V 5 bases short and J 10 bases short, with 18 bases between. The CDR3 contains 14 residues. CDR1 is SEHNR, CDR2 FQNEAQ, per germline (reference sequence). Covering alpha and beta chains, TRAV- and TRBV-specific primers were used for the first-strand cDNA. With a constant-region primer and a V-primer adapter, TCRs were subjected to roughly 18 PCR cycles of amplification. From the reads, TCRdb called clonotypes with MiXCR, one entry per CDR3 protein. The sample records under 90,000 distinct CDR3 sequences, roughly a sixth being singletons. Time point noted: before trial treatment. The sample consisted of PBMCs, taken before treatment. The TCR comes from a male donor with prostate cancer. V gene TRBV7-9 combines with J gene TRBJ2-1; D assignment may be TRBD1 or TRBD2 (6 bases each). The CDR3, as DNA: TGTGCCAGCAGCCCGAGGGGGGCAGGGGCCGAGCAGTTCTTC. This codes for CASSPRGAGAEQFF. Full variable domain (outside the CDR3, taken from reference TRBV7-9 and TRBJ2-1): DTGVSQNPRHKITKRGQNVTFRCDPISEHNRLYWYRQTLGQGPEFLTYFQNEAQLEKSRLLSDRFSAERPKGSFSTLEIQRTEQGDSAMYLCASSPRGAGAEQFFGPGTRLTVL.